This is a list of T cell receptor beta chains from one sample in a study of identical twins. A single record per CDR3 protein comes from TCRdb applying MiXCR to the 5' RACE reads. The sample carries some 660,000 distinct CDR3 sequences, 8.5% to 9.5% recorded once. The data were also submitted as part of a second study, on yellow fever vaccine responses in identical twins.

Sequenced material: PBMCs. The receptors were gathered from a woman younger than 30 in good health. CDR3s include the opening cysteine and the closing phenylalanine or tryptophan. The D gene is left open where the match is weak. Clone size is not always given. Where it is, it says once, few, many or a class for expanded clones.

d_gene,j_gene,abundance,v_gene,CDR3nt,CDR3aa
NA,TRBJ2-1,many,TRBV4-1,TGCGCCAGCAGCCGCATGCTCCCGGGAGCCGGTTGGGTACACAATGAGCAGTTCTTC,CASSRMLPGAGWVHNEQFF
TRBD1,TRBJ2-7,NA,TRBV5-1,TGCGCCAGCAGCCCCTATAGGGTGACAGGGCAAACCCACGAGCAGTACTTC,CASSPYRVTGQTHEQYF
TRBD1,TRBJ2-3,NA,TRBV4-3,TGCGCCAGCAGCCAAGAGTGGACAGGGGCTAGCACAGATACGCAGTATTTT,CASSQEWTGASTDTQYF
TRBD2,TRBJ2-3,few,TRBV5-1,TGCGCCAGCACCTCCTCAGCGGGGGCGGGAACAGATACGCAGTATTTT,CASTSSAGAGTDTQYF
NA,TRBJ2-6,few,TRBV10-3,TGTGCCATCAGTGGCGGTCCTGGGGCCAACGTCCTGACTTTC,CAISGGPGANVLTF
NA,TRBJ2-3,NA,TRBV4-3,TGCGCCAGCAGCCAAGACATGGGTTCATGGGGAGATACGCAGTATTTT,CASSQDMGSWGDTQYF
TRBD2,TRBJ2-5,few,TRBV7-2,TGTGCCAGCAGCTTAGAAGGTTGGGGGGGGACCCAGTACTTC,CASSLEGWGGTQYF
NA,TRBJ2-3,few,TRBV7-3,TGTGCCAGCAGCTTAAGCAGTCTCGGGGGCGCGGAAGATACGCAGTATTTT,CASSLSSLGGAEDTQYF
TRBD1,TRBJ2-7,NA,TRBV7-9,TGTGCCAGCAGCTACCCGGGACAGACCTACGAGCAGTACTTC,CASSYPGQTYEQYF
NA,TRBJ2-5,NA,TRBV12-3/TRBV12-4,TGTGCCAGCAGTCCCACAGCGATACAAGAGACCCAGTACTTC,CASSPTAIQETQYF
NA,TRBJ1-1,NA,TRBV29-1,TGCAGCGTTGAGAGGGGTATTCAGAACACTGAAGCTTTCTTT,CSVERGIQNTEAFF
NA,TRBJ2-7,many,TRBV12-3/TRBV12-4,TGTGCCAGCAGCTTAGATTACGAGCAGTACTTC,CASSLDYEQYF
NA,TRBJ2-3,few,TRBV4-1,TGCGCCAGCAGCCAAGTCCCAGGGCGCGGGGGCACAGATACGCAGTATTTT,CASSQVPGRGGTDTQYF
TRBD2,TRBJ2-3,NA,TRBV27,TGTGCCAGCAGCCTAGGACTAGCGGGAGGGCAGGGAGATACGCAGTATTTT,CASSLGLAGGQGDTQYF
NA,TRBJ2-2,NA,TRBV6-2/TRBV6-3,TGTGCCAGCAGACAAAGGACAGGATCAGGAGGGGCCTCGAACACCGGGGAGCTGTTTTTT,CASRQRTGSGGASNTGELFF
TRBD1,TRBJ2-3,few,TRBV7-2,TGTGCCAGCAGCATGGGACAGAGGTATAGCACAGATACGCAGTATTTT,CASSMGQRYSTDTQYF
NA,TRBJ2-7,NA,TRBV24-1,TGTGCCACCAGTGATTTACGGGGCGAGCAGTACTTC,CATSDLRGEQYF
TRBD1,TRBJ2-3,many,TRBV12-3/TRBV12-4,TGTGCCAGCAGCTGGGGGACAGTAGATACGCAGTATTTT,CASSWGTVDTQYF
TRBD2,TRBJ2-3,many,TRBV12-3/TRBV12-4,TGTGCCAGCAGTCGCACGGGACTACCGGTTGATACGCAGTATTTT,CASSRTGLPVDTQYF
NA,TRBJ2-3,NA,TRBV15,TGTGCCACCAGCTCGGGGAGGAGCACAGATACGCAGTATTTT,CATSSGRSTDTQYF
TRBD1,TRBJ2-5,NA,TRBV6-2/TRBV6-3,TGTGCCAGCTGGACAGGGCGGGACCAGTACTTC,CASWTGRDQYF
TRBD2,TRBJ2-3,NA,TRBV4-2,TGTGCCAGCAGCCAAGCCTGGCGGGGGAGCACAGATACGCAGTATTTT,CASSQAWRGSTDTQYF
TRBD1,TRBJ2-5,few,TRBV7-9,TGTGCCAGCAGCGGTACGGACAGGGGAATTTTCGAGACCCAGTACTTC,CASSGTDRGIFETQYF
NA,TRBJ2-4,few,TRBV7-9,TGTGCCAGCAGCTTAGATCAGGCAACCCTAGCCAAAAACATTCAGTACTTC,CASSLDQATLAKNIQYF
NA,TRBJ2-1,many,TRBV18,TGTGCCAGCTCACCTCGGACAGTCTACAATGAGCAGTTCTTC,CASSPRTVYNEQFF
TRBD1,TRBJ1-5,few,TRBV7-9,TGTGCCAGCAGCTCCGCAGGGGGGTTGAATAGCAATCAGCCCCAGCATTTT,CASSSAGGLNSNQPQHF
TRBD2,TRBJ2-7,NA,TRBV30,TGTGCCTGGAGTGCAATAGCGGGGAGCTACGAGCAGTACTTC,CAWSAIAGSYEQYF
TRBD1,TRBJ2-1,many,TRBV4-3,TGCGCCAGCAGCCACGGACAGGGGGCAATCTATGAGCAGTTCTTC,CASSHGQGAIYEQFF